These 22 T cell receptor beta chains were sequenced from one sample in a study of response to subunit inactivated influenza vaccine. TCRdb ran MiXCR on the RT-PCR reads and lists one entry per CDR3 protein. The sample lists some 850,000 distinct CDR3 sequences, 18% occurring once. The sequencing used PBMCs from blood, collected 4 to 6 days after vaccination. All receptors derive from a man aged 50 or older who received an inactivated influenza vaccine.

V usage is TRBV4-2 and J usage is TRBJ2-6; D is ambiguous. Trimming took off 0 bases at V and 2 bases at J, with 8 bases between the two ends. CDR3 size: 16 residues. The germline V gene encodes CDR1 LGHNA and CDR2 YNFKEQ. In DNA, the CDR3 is TGTGCCAGCAGCCAAGACTCAGATCCTGGGGCCAACGTCCTGACTTTC. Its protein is CASSQDSDPGANVLTF.

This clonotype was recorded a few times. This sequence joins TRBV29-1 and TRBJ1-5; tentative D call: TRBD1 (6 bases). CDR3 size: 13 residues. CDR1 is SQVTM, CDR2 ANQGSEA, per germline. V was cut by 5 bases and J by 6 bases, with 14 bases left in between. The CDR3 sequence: CSVLQGGGQPQHF. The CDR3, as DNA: TGCAGCGTTCTACAGGGTGGAGGTCAGCCCCAGCATTTT.

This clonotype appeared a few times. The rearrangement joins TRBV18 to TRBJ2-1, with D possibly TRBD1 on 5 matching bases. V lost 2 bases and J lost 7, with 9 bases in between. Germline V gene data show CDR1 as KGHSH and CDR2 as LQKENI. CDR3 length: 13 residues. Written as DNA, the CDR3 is TGTGCCAGCTCACCAGGGGCGGCAAATGAGCAGTTCTTC. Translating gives CASSPGAANEQFF.

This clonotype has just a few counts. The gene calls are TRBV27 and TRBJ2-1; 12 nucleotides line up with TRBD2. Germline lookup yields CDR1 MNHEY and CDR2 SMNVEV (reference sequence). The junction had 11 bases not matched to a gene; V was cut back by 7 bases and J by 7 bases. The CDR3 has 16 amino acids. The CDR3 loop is CASKGRLAGVENEQFF. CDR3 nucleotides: TGTGCCAGCAAGGGTCGACTAGCGGGAGTGGAGAATGAGCAGTTCTTC.

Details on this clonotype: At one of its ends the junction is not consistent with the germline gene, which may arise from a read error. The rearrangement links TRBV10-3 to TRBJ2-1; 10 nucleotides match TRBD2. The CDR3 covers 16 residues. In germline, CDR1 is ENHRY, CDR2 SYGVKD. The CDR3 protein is CAIRPSGGVSYDEQFF. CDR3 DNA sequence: TGTGCCATCAGACCTAGCGGGGGAGTCTCCTACGATGAGCAGTTCTTC.

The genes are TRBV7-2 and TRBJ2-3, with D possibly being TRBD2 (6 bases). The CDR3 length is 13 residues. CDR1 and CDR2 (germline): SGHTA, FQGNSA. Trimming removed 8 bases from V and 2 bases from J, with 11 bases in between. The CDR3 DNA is TGTGCCAGCTTGGGCGGGAACACAGATACGCAGTATTTT. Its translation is CASLGGNTDTQYF.

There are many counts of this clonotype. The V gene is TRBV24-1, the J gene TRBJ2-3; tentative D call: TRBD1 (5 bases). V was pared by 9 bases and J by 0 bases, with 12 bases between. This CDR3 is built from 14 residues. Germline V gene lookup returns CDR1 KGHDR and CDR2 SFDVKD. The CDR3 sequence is CATQGGYSTDTQYF. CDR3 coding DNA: TGTGCCACCCAGGGCGGATATAGCACAGATACGCAGTATTTT.

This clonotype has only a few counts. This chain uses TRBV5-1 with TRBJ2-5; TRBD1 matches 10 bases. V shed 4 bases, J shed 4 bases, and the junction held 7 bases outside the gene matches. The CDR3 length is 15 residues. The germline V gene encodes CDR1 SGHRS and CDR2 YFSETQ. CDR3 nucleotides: TGCGCCAGCAGCGCCGGGACAGGGGTCGGAGAGACCCAGTACTTC. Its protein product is CASSAGTGVGETQYF.

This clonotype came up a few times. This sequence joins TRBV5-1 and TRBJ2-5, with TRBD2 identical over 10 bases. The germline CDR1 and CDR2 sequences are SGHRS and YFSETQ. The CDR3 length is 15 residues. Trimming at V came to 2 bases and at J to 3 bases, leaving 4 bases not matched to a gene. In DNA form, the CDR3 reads TGCGCCAGCAGCTTTAGCGGGGGGATGGAAGAGACCCAGTACTTC. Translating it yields CASSFSGGMEETQYF.

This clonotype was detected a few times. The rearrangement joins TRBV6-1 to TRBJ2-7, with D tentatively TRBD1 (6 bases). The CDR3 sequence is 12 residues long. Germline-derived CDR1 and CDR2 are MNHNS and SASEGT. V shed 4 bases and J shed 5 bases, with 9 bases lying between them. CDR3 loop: CASSVEGDEQYF. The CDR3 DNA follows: TGTGCCAGCAGTGTCGAGGGGGACGAGCAGTACTTC.

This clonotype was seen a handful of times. Written as DNA, the CDR3 is TGCAGTGCCGAGGGGGATGCTTCAGATACGCAGTATTTT. It codes for CSAEGDASDTQYF. The genes are TRBV20-1 and TRBJ2-3, with D maybe TRBD1 (6 bases). V was clipped by 6 bases and J by 4 bases, with 14 bases between them. This CDR3 has 13 amino acids. CDR1 and CDR2 (germline): DFQATT, SNEGSKA (reference sequence).

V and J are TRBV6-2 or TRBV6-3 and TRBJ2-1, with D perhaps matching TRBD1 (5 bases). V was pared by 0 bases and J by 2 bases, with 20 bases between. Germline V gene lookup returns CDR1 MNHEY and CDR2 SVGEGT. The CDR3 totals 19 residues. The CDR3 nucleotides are TGTGCCAGCAGTTACTCGATCCCCAGGGCAGGTTCTACCTACAATGAGCAGTTCTTC. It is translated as CASSYSIPRAGSTYNEQFF.

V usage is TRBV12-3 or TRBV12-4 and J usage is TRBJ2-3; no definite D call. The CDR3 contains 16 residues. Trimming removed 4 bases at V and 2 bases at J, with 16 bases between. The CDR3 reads CASSSPVQTYTDTQYF. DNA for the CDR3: TGTGCCAGCAGTTCCCCCGTACAGACCTACACAGATACGCAGTATTTT.

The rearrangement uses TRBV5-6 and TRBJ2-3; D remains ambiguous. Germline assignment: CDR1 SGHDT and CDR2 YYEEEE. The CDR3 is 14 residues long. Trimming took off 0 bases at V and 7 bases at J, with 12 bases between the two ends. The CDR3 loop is CASSLGTLQNTQYF. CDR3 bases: TGTGCCAGCAGCTTGGGAACACTTCAAAATACGCAGTATTTT.

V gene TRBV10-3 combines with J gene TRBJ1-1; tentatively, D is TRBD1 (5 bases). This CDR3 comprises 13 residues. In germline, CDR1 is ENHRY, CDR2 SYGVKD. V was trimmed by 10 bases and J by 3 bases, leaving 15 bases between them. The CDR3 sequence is CATTPGRHTEAFF. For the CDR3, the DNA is TGTGCCACCACCCCGGGGCGACACACTGAAGCTTTCTTT.

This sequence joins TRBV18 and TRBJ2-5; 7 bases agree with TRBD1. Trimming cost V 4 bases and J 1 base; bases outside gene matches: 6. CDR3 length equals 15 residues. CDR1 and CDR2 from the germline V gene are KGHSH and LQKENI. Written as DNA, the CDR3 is TGTGCCAGCTCACTTCAAAACAGGGGCCAAGAGACCCAGTACTTC. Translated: CASSLQNRGQETQYF.

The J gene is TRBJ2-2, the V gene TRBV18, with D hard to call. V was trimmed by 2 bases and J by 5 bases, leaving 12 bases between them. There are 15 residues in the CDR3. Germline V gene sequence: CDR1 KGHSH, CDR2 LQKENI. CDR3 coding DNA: TGTGCCAGCTCACCAGCCGAGGTCCGGACCGGGGAGCTGTTTTTT. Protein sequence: CASSPAEVRTGELFF.

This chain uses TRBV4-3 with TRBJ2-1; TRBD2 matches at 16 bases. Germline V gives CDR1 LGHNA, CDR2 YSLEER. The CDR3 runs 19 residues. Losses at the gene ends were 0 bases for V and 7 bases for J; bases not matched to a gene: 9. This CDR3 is CASSQDQGLAGGRGNEQFF. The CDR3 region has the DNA TGCGCCAGCAGCCAAGATCAGGGACTAGCGGGAGGGCGTGGAAATGAGCAGTTCTTC.

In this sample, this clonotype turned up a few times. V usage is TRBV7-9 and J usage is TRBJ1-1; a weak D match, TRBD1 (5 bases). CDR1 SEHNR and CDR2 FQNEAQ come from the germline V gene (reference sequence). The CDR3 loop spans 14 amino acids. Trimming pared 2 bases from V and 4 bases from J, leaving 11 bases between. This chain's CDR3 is CASSLRGEGTEAFF. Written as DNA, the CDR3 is TGTGCCAGCAGCTTAAGGGGTGAAGGCACTGAAGCTTTCTTT.

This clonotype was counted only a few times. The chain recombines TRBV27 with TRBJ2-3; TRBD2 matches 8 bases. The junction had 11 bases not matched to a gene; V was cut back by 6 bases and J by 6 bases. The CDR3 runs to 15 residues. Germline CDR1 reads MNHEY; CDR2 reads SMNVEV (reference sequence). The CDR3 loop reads CASSKWAGGLDTQYF. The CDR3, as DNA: TGTGCCAGCAGCAAATGGGCGGGAGGTCTTGATACGCAGTATTTT.

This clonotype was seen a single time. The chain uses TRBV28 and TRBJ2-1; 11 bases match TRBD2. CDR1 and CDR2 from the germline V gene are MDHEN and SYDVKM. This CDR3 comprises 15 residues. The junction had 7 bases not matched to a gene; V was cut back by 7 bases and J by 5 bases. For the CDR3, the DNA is TGTGCCAGCACCGTACTAGCGGGAGCCAACAATGAGCAGTTCTTC. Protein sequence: CASTVLAGANNEQFF.

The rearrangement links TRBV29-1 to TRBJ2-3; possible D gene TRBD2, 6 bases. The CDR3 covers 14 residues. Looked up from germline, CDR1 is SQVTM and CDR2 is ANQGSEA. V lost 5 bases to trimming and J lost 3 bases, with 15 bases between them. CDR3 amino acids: CSVLREKITDTQYF. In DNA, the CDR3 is TGCAGCGTTCTCCGGGAGAAGATAACAGATACGCAGTATTTT.